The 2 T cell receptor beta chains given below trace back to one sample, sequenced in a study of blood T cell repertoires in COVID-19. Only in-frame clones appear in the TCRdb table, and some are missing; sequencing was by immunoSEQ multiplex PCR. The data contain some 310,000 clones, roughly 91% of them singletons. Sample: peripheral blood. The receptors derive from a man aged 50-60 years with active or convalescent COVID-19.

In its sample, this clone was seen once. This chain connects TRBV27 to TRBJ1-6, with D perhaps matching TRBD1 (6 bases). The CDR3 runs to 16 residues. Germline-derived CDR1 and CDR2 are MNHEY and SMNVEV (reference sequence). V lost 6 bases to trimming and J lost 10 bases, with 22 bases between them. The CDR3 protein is CASRTHLQGTNSPLHF. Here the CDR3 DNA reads TGTGCCAGCAGGACTCACCTACAGGGTACTAACTCACCCCTCCACTTT.

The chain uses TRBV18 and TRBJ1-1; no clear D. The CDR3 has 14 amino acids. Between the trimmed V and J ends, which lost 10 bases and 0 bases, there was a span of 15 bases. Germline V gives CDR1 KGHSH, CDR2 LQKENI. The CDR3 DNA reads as TGTGCCACCGCGAGGGAGGCAATGAACACTGAAGCTTTCTTT. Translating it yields CATAREAMNTEAFF.